A selection of T cell receptor beta chains follows, all from one sample in a study of post-analysis software for immune sequencing data. TCRdb processed the PCR reads anew with MiXCR; each CDR3 protein has one entry. The data show some 260,000 distinct CDR3 sequences, less than 40% seen once. The sample consisted of blood. The origin of the receptors is a girl aged 5 to 17 with multiple sclerosis. The CDR3 runs from the conserved cysteine through the conserved F or W.

CDR3aa: CATSRDSSYNSPLHF; v_gene: TRBV15
CDR3aa: CSAREDRGDYNEQFF; v_gene: TRBV20-1
CDR3aa: CSVPGQENTEAFF; v_gene: TRBV29-1
CDR3aa: CASSSTWTSGQETQYF; v_gene: TRBV7-7
CDR3aa: CASSPRGLANIQYF; v_gene: TRBV18
CDR3aa: CASSRGGGLNNEQFF; v_gene: TRBV14
CDR3aa: CASSLGTSRQETQFF; v_gene: TRBV7-9
CDR3aa: CASRDLTGDKNIQYF; v_gene: TRBV12-3/TRBV12-4
CDR3aa: CASSTRTGAFITEAFF; v_gene: TRBV3-1
CDR3aa: CASSLYAGTYNEQFF; v_gene: TRBV5-1
CDR3aa: CSASGSPDEGYTF; v_gene: TRBV20-1
CDR3aa: CASSRTGIGDEQYF; v_gene: TRBV7-9
CDR3aa: CASSPQERGGSYNEQFF; v_gene: TRBV4-2
CDR3aa: CASSLRPYSPLHF; v_gene: TRBV3-1
CDR3aa: CSARDVVGQAFF; v_gene: TRBV20-1
CDR3aa: CASSTRQVNEQFF; v_gene: TRBV12-3/TRBV12-4
CDR3aa: CSATPTGRSNQPQHF; v_gene: TRBV20-1
CDR3aa: CASSISGLMMGEQYF; v_gene: TRBV6-5
CDR3aa: CSVEQLGRYNEQFF; v_gene: TRBV29-1
CDR3aa: CASTPSGGAWDEQYF; v_gene: TRBV19
CDR3aa: CAIRMSGFTGPTSGYTF; v_gene: TRBV10-3
CDR3aa: CASSPGLAVQLTDTQYF; v_gene: TRBV10-1
CDR3aa: CASSLGTSTYEQYF; v_gene: TRBV7-6
CDR3aa: CASSRGQGFYGYTF; v_gene: TRBV27
CDR3aa: CASSVGSAGDDTQYF; v_gene: TRBV5-5
CDR3aa: CASSQEASGGAGEQFF; v_gene: TRBV4-1
CDR3aa: CASSHPDGVGPGANVLTF; v_gene: TRBV28
CDR3aa: CASSPNKGNNEQYF; v_gene: TRBV18
CDR3aa: CSVEANYNSPLHF; v_gene: TRBV20-1
CDR3aa: CASSLERGGTEAFF; v_gene: TRBV7-8